These 21 T cell receptor beta chains originate from one sample sequenced in a study of T-cell reconstitution after alpha-beta-depleted transplantation in children. The TCRbeta library incorporated unique molecular identifiers. TCRdb reprocessed the PCR reads via MiXCR and lists one record per CDR3 protein. The repertoire holds about 460,000 distinct CDR3 sequences, with around 12% as singletons. This specimen was PBMCs from the stem cell graft donor, taken from the stem cell graft. Receptor source: a human donor who donated a stem cell graft to a child with combined immunodeficiency.

This chain joins TRBV12-3 or TRBV12-4 and TRBJ2-3; 8 bases match TRBD2. V was clipped by 7 bases and J by 0 bases; unmatched bases: 6. This CDR3 spans 15 amino acids. DNA of the CDR3: TGTGCCAGCACCCTTAGCGGGGTTAGCACAGATACGCAGTATTTT. Protein product: CASTLSGVSTDTQYF.

This clonotype showed up just a few times. The genes are TRBV2 and TRBJ2-5, with a weak D call TRBD2 (5 bases). V lost 0 bases and J lost 9, with 11 bases in between. The CDR3 consists of 13 residues. Germline V gene sequence: CDR1 SNHLY, CDR2 FYNNEI. The DNA of the CDR3 is TGTGCCAGCAGTGAAGCCCTAACGAGGGCCCAGTACTTC. As protein: CASSEALTRAQYF.

This clonotype was found a few times. This chain uses TRBV29-1 with TRBJ2-1, with 8 nucleotides matching TRBD2. CDR1 is SQVTM, CDR2 ANQGSEA, per germline. The ends lost 3 bases at V and 4 bases at J; junction bases unmatched: 14. The CDR3 has 17 residues. DNA of the CDR3: TGCAGCGTTGAGGGGGGGCCCGGGAGGGCCTCATACAATGAGCAGTTCTTC. This sequence encodes CSVEGGPGRASYNEQFF.

This clonotype occurred a few times. The chain is built from TRBV4-3 and TRBJ1-1; 7 bases agree with TRBD1. This CDR3 spans 17 amino acids. Germline lookup yields CDR1 LGHNA and CDR2 YSLEER. V gave up 3 bases and J gave up 6 bases; unmatched junction bases: 16. The CDR3 coding sequence is TGCGCCAGCAGCCATGGCCAAGGGGGCGCAGGGAGGGCTGAAGCTTTCTTT. Protein product: CASSHGQGGAGRAEAFF.

This clonotype was counted at least ten times. The chain recombines TRBV14 with TRBJ2-2; the D gene is possibly TRBD1 (6 bases). Germline lookup yields CDR1 SGHDN and CDR2 FVKESK. The CDR3 runs 17 residues. Between the trimmed V and J ends, which lost 3 bases and 3 bases, there was a span of 17 bases. The CDR3 coding sequence is TGTGCCAGCAGCCACCATCCCGGGACACGGGACACCGGGGAGCTGTTTTTT. Residues: CASSHHPGTRDTGELFF.

The V gene is TRBV6-1, the J gene TRBJ2-3; 8 bases agree with TRBD2. This CDR3 has 14 amino acids. V shed 6 bases, J shed 2 bases, and the junction held 4 bases outside the gene matches. Germline V gene data show CDR1 as MNHNS and CDR2 as SASEGT. The CDR3 loop is CASRGLANTDTQYF. The CDR3 nucleotides are TGTGCCAGCAGAGGACTAGCCAACACAGATACGCAGTATTTT.

The count of this clonotype is one. The rearrangement links TRBV6-2 or TRBV6-3 to TRBJ2-1, with TRBD2 identical over 7 bases. This CDR3 has 14 amino acids. Looked up from germline, CDR1 is MNHEY and CDR2 is SVGEGT. The V gene end was trimmed by 10 bases and the J gene end by 5 bases; junction bases not matched to a gene: 11. CDR3 loop: CATRPGGSNNEQFF. Here the CDR3 DNA reads TGTGCCACCCGCCCTGGCGGGAGTAACAATGAGCAGTTCTTC.

This clonotype was counted a few times. V and J are TRBV5-1 and TRBJ1-3, with a possible D match to TRBD1 (5 bases). The CDR3 is made up of 16 amino acids. The germline gives CDR1 SGHRS, CDR2 YFSETQ. Trimming cost V 0 bases and J 2 bases, with 12 bases left between them. CDR3 sequence: CASSLAGGSPGNTIYF. CDR3 sequence (DNA): TGCGCCAGCAGCTTGGCGGGGGGGAGCCCTGGAAACACCATATATTTT.

This chain links TRBV12-3 or TRBV12-4 with TRBJ2-3; tentatively, D is TRBD1 (5 bases). Trimming shortened V by 10 bases and J by 2 bases, and 13 bases separated the two germline ends. This CDR3 is built from 13 residues. CDR3 residues: CATLGHDTDTQYF. DNA for the CDR3: TGTGCCACCCTAGGACACGACACAGATACGCAGTATTTT.

In regard to this clonotype: Relative to the germline gene, one junction end is altered; a read error may explain this. The CDR3 here is CGSSSGGYEQYF. Here the CDR3 DNA reads TGCGGCAGCAGCTCCGGAGGCTACGAGCAGTACTTC. The chain recombines TRBV5-1 with TRBJ2-7; D is perhaps TRBD2 (5 bases). The CDR3 is made up of 12 amino acids. The germline gives CDR1 SGHRS, CDR2 YFSETQ.

V usage is TRBV11-2 and J usage is TRBJ1-1, with D hard to call. The CDR3 is 14 amino acids. Trimming cost V 3 bases and J 0 bases, with 8 bases left between them. The germline CDR1 and CDR2 sequences are SGHAT and FQNNGV. The CDR3 spells CASSLAVMNTEAFF. The CDR3 DNA sequence: TGTGCCAGCAGCTTGGCAGTAATGAACACTGAAGCTTTCTTT.

This clonotype came up many times. The chain carries TRBV5-1 and TRBJ1-4; D unresolved. V lost 0 bases to trimming and J lost 12 bases, with 15 bases between them. This CDR3 comprises 14 residues. Germline lookup yields CDR1 SGHRS and CDR2 YFSETQ. CDR3 sequence reads: CASSLDAGRVELFF. CDR3 DNA sequence: TGCGCCAGCAGCTTGGACGCGGGAAGGGTGGAACTGTTTTTT.

In its sample, this clonotype was seen a few times. This chain connects TRBV7-8 to TRBJ2-6; D remains ambiguous. The V gene's germline CDR1 is SGHVS and CDR2 FQNEAQ. V lost 2 bases and J 4 bases, leaving 6 bases between the germline ends. The CDR3 extends over 14 amino acids. The CDR3 DNA reads TGTGCCAGCAGCTTAAATAGGGGGGCCAACGTCCTGACTTTC. Protein: CASSLNRGANVLTF.

This clonotype was found a few times. DNA for the CDR3: TGCAGTGCCGGGAGGGGGAAATACGAGCAGTACTTC. Translated: CSAGRGKYEQYF. The chain employs TRBV20-1 and TRBJ2-7; TRBD2 matches at 8 bases. Germline V gives CDR1 DFQATT, CDR2 SNEGSKA (reference sequence). The CDR3 totals 12 residues. With V trimmed by 6 bases and J by 4 bases, 5 bases remained unmatched.

This clonotype was counted only a few times. This chain links TRBV15 with TRBJ2-5, with D perhaps TRBD2 (5 bases). Germline CDR1 is LNHNV and CDR2 is YYDKDF (reference sequence). The CDR3 spans 15 residues. Deletions cut 1 base from V and 5 bases from J, with 14 bases between. CDR3 protein: CATSRAPRGRETQYF. CDR3 sequence (DNA): TGTGCCACCAGCAGAGCCCCCCGGGGTAGGGAGACCCAGTACTTC.

V usage is TRBV9 and J usage is TRBJ2-5, with 12 bases aligning to TRBD2. This CDR3 contains 16 residues. Germline CDR1 SGDLS, CDR2 YYNGEE. The trim removed 4 bases at V and 2 bases at J, leaving 6 bases unmatched. The CDR3 reads CASSPRLAGEQETQYF. In DNA form, the CDR3 reads TGTGCCAGCAGCCCCCGACTAGCGGGGGAGCAAGAGACCCAGTACTTC.

This clonotype was counted between two and nine times. Written as DNA, the CDR3 is TGTGCCAGCAGGGGCCTAGTCTCCACAGATACGCAGTATTTT. Its translation: CASRGLVSTDTQYF. This chain uses TRBV12-3 or TRBV12-4 with TRBJ2-3; D not resolved. This CDR3 spans 14 amino acids. V was pared by 6 bases and J by 2 bases, with 12 bases between.

CDR3 sequence (DNA): TGTGCCAGCAGCCTATGGGGGGACAGGGTCGTTACCACTGAAGCTTTCTTT. This encodes CASSLWGDRVVTTEAFF. The rearrangement links TRBV27 to TRBJ1-1; 9 nucleotides match TRBD1. Looked up from germline, CDR1 is MNHEY and CDR2 is SMNVEV (reference sequence). CDR3 size: 17 residues. V trimming: 6 bases; J trimming: 4 bases; junction bases outside the gene matches: 15.

This clonotype was recorded many times. The chain employs TRBV29-1 and TRBJ2-2, with TRBD1 matching 7 bases. Germline V gives CDR1 SQVTM, CDR2 ANQGSEA. CDR3 size: 13 residues. Germline trimming cut 4 bases from V and 2 bases from J; bases unmatched to any gene: 1. The CDR3 DNA is TGCAGCGTTGGGACAGGCAACACCGGGGAGCTGTTTTTT. It encodes CSVGTGNTGELFF.

This clonotype has a count of ten or more. The rearrangement uses TRBV27 and TRBJ1-2; 7 nucleotides line up with TRBD1. V trimming: 3 bases; J trimming: 3 bases; junction bases outside the gene matches: 4. CDR1 is MNHEY, CDR2 SMNVEV, per germline (reference sequence). The CDR3 consists of 14 residues. The DNA of the CDR3 is TGTGCCAGCAGTTTCGGCAGGGGGGACTATGGCTACACCTTC. This translates into CASSFGRGDYGYTF.

In this sample, this clonotype turned up a few times. The V and J genes are TRBV9 and TRBJ2-3; 7 positions agree with TRBD1. CDR3 length: 16 residues. V lost 4 bases to trimming and J lost 0 bases; unmatched junction nucleotides: 8. Germline V lookup: CDR1 SGDLS, CDR2 YYNGEE. CDR3 loop: CASSSDREMSTDTQYF. Here the CDR3 DNA reads TGTGCCAGCAGCAGTGACAGGGAGATGAGCACAGATACGCAGTATTTT.